This T cell receptor (beta chain) was captured in a study of blood T cell repertoires in COVID-19. Study background: The samples span acute and convalescent COVID-19 from the United States, Italy and Spain. Sample material is recorded as cDNA or gDNA derived from T cells, B-cell-depleted T cells, or PBMCs.

There are 16 residues in the CDR3. Germline CDR1 LNHNV, CDR2 YYDKDF (reference sequence). Trimming pared 3 bases from V and 4 bases from J, leaving 16 bases between. Per the original data handling: Using reference gene primer amplification, nucleated cell counts were estimated. Measured with immunoSEQ multiplex PCR; TCRdb has only the in-frame clones, and not every one. V and J calls and clone size are copied from that table; D and trimming were computed from the DNA. The data hold some 25,000 clones, with roughly 80% observed a single time. The sequenced sample was peripheral blood. The clonotype comes from a man in his fifties with active or convalescent COVID-19. The rearrangement links TRBV15 to TRBJ2-1; D gene unclear. CDR3 in amino acids: CATSSADLGAYNEQFF. Written as DNA, the CDR3 is TGTGCCACCAGCAGTGCCGATTTGGGCGCGTACAATGAGCAGTTCTTC.